This note documents a single T cell receptor beta chain sequence. The sample belongs to a study of blood T cell repertoires in COVID-19. For the study at large: In each case, the material was cDNA or gDNA derived from T cells, B-cell-depleted T cells, or PBMCs.

This CDR3 is 17 amino acids long. Germline V gene data show CDR1 as KGHSH and CDR2 as LQKENI. V lost 5 bases and J lost 0; bases outside the gene matches: 8. In the original analysis: Quantification of nucleated cells was approximated via reference gene primer amplification. TCRdb keeps only in-frame clones here, not all; method: immunoSEQ multiplex PCR. The V and J calls and clone size were taken over from that table, and D and trimming were inferred from the DNA. The sample has more than 85,000 clones, over 70% seen once. The chain uses TRBV18 and TRBJ1-3; 9 bases are a match to TRBD1. The sample taken for sequencing was peripheral blood. This sequence was found in a human donor in a cohort sampled during active or convalescent COVID-19. The CDR3 bases are TGTGCCAGCTCAAAAGAACAGGGGGCCTCCTCTGGAAACACCATATATTTT. This translates into CASSKEQGASSGNTIYF. The full variable domain, with the rest looked up from reference TRBV18 and TRBJ1-3, is NAGVMQNPRHLVRRRGQEARLRCSPMKGHSHVYWYRQLPEEGLKFMVYLQKENIIDESGMPKERFSAEFPKEGPSILRIQQVVRGDSAAYFCASSKEQGASSGNTIYFGEGSWLTVV.